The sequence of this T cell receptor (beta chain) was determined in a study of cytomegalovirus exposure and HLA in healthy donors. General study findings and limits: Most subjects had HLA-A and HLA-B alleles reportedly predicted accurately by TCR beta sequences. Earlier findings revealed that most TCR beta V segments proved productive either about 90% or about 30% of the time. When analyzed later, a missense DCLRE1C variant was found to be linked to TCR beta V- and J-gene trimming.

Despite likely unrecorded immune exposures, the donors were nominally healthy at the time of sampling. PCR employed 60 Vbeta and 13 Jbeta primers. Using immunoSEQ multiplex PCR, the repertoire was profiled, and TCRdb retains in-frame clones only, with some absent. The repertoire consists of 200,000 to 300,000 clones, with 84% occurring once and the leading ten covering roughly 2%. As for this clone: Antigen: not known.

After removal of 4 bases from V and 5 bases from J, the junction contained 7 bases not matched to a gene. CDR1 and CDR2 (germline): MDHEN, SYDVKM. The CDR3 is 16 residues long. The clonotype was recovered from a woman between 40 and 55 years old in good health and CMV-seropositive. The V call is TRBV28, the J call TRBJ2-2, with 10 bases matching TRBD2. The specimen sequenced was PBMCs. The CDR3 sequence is CASSSQAGGLTGELFF. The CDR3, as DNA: TGTGCCAGCAGTTCCCAAGCGGGAGGGCTAACCGGGGAGCTGTTTTTT.